This TCR beta chain was recovered during a study of cytomegalovirus exposure and HLA in healthy donors. Study results and limitations: Judged likely to be a sequencing artifact was a cluster of highly shared sequence variants. In a later analysis, TCR beta V- and J-gene trimming showed a link to a missense DCLRE1C variant.

The CDR3 length is 17 residues. Germline CDR1 and CDR2: MDHEN and SYDVKM. Trimming stripped 2 bases from V and 2 bases from J, with 16 bases between. The study ran its PCR with 60 Vbeta and 13 Jbeta primers. This table comes from immunoSEQ multiplex PCR, and its TCRdb copy is limited to in-frame clones, with some not included. The sample carries approximately 140,000 clones, over 75% recorded once. Comments on this clone: Its specificity is unknown.

The clonotype originates from a man aged 35 to 55 in good health and CMV-seronegative. The chain joins TRBV28 to TRBJ1-5; maybe TRBD1 (5 bases). The sequencing input was PBMCs. The CDR3 protein is CASSLTSSGFGNQPQHF. DNA of the CDR3: TGTGCCAGCAGTTTAACCTCCTCAGGGTTCGGCAATCAGCCCCAGCATTTT.